This entry is about one T cell receptor (beta chain). What it binds is not known. The entry originates in a study of T and B cells in COVID-19 patients. Study-level background: Blood was sampled from COVID-19 patients who were either actively infected or recovered. Comorbidities linked to unfavorable COVID-19 outcome were present in 18 of 20 active-infection patients. Study findings and constraints: Patients with COVID-19 reportedly showed strongly skewed T cell receptor beta variable and joining gene usage. The recovered cohort had fewer than 3,000 exclusive TCR clusters, including 25 to 35 low generation probability clusters.

With 5 bases removed from V and 0 bases from J, the gap between germline ends came to 8 bases. Germline loops: CDR1 SEHNR, CDR2 FQNEAQ (reference sequence). This CDR3 contains 15 residues. TRB was amplified from approximately 250-480 ng of blood genomic DNA. BIOMED2 TRB-A/B primer pools were used in multiplex TRB PCR. TCRdb redid the calling of the multiplex PCR reads with MiXCR, one entry per CDR3 protein. The table lists about 13,000 distinct CDR3 sequences, 25% of them singletons. This TCR derives from a human donor who had recovered from COVID-19. The sequencing sample was made of blood. The chain employs TRBV7-9 and TRBJ2-6; the D is unclear. DNA of the CDR3: TGTGCCAGCAGCCCCAAAAACTCTGGGGCCAACGTCCTGACTTTC. It yields the protein CASSPKNSGANVLTF.